This T cell receptor beta chain was identified during a study of blood T cell repertoires in COVID-19. Overall study context: From T cells, B-cell-depleted T cells, or PBMCs came the material, which was cDNA or gDNA.

The CDR3 totals 15 residues. Germline V CDR1 and CDR2: SGHDT, YYEEEE. V was pared by 1 base and J by 3 bases, with 13 bases between. The repertoire was sequenced with immunoSEQ multiplex PCR; TCRdb's copy has only in-frame clones and lacks some. The repertoire holds about 38,000 clones, with 74% as singletons. This sequence joins TRBV5-6 and TRBJ1-1, with D possibly matching TRBD1 (6 bases). This TCR came from a man in his 70s with COVID-19, enrolled during active disease. Sequencing was done on a sample of peripheral blood. The CDR3, as DNA: TGTGCCAGCAGCTTGCAACGAGGGGGTTACACTGAAGCTTTCTTT. It yields the protein CASSLQRGGYTEAFF.